This T cell receptor (beta chain) was found in a study of Ad26.COV2.S vaccination and SARS-CoV-2 variants. This table comes from immunoSEQ multiplex PCR, and its TCRdb copy is limited to in-frame clones, with some not included. The profile shows some 420,000 clones, over 75% of them singletons. The CDR3 runs to 16 residues. Germline-derived CDR1 and CDR2 are SGHRS and YFSETQ. Trimming took off 5 bases at V and 2 bases at J, with 19 bases between the two ends. Treatment noted: around 19 received Ad26.COV2.S at low or high dose, single or two shots; roughly 5 received placebo; per-sample allocation not given. Following the first vaccine or placebo injection, samples were taken on day 63.

J is TRBJ2-5 and V is TRBV5-1; unclear D gene. This clonotype was obtained from a person aged 18-65 years who received the Ad26.COV2.S COVID-19 vaccine or a placebo. This sample comprised peripheral blood, obtained in a trial of Ad26.COV2.S vaccine versus placebo. CDR3 region: CASSAPRAVGQETQYF. For the CDR3, the DNA is TGCGCCAGCAGTGCCCCTCGGGCGGTCGGACAAGAGACCCAGTACTTC.